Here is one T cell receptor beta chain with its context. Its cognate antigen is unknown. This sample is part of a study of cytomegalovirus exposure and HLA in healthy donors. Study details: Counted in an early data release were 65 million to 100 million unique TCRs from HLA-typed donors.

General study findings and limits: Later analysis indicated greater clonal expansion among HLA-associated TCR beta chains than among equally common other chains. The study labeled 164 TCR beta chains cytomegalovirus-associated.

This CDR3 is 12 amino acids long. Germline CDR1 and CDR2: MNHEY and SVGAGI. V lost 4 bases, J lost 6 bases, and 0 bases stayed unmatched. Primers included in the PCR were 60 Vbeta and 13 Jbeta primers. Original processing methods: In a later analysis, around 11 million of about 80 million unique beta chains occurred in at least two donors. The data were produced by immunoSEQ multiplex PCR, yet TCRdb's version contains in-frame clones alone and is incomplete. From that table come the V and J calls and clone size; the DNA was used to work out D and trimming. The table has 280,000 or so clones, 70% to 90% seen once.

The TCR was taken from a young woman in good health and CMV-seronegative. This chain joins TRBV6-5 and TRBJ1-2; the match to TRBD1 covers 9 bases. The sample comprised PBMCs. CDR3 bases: TGTGCCAGCAGTTGGACAGGGGATGGCTACACCTTC. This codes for CASSWTGDGYTF.